A selection of T cell receptor beta chains follows, all from one sample in a study of T cell responses to AZD1222 COVID-19 vaccine. Measured with immunoSEQ multiplex PCR; TCRdb has only the in-frame clones, and not every one. The table records around 97,000 clones, about 90% of them present only once. The starting material was peripheral blood, obtained on day 0 of AZD1222 vaccination. These TCRs come from an adult in good health. CDR3s include the opening cysteine and the closing phenylalanine or tryptophan. D genes are given only for firm matches. Part of the rows lack a size; the others show once, few, many or a class for expanded clones.

D: NA; J: TRBJ2-3; size: once; V: TRBV10-2; CDR3: CASSELDTQYF; DNA: TGCGCCAGCAGTGAGTTGGATACGCAGTATTTT
D: NA; J: TRBJ2-1; size: NA; V: TRBV28; CDR3: CASSRTRSPNEQFF; DNA: TGTGCCAGCAGTCGCACTAGGTCCCCCAATGAGCAGTTCTTC
D: TRBD1; J: TRBJ1-2; size: NA; V: TRBV27; CDR3: CASRAQGAQEYGYTF; DNA: TGTGCCAGCAGAGCACAGGGGGCTCAGGAATATGGCTACACCTTC
D: NA; J: TRBJ2-5; size: NA; V: TRBV5-4; CDR3: CASSAPITQYF; DNA: TGTGCCAGCAGCGCCCCAATAACCCAGTACTTC
D: NA; J: TRBJ1-5; size: NA; V: TRBV28; CDR3: CASGLGEVTTSNQPQHF; DNA: TGTGCCAGCGGCTTAGGGGAGGTGACCACTAGCAATCAGCCCCAGCATTTT
D: TRBD1; J: TRBJ2-3; size: NA; V: TRBV28; CDR3: CASSLQGVDTQYF; DNA: TGTGCCAGCAGTTTACAGGGGGTAGATACGCAGTATTTT
D: NA; J: TRBJ2-2; size: NA; V: TRBV25-1; CDR3: CASKHYTGMATNTGELFF; DNA: TGTGCCAGCAAACACTACACAGGGATGGCGACGAACACCGGGGAGCTGTTTTTT
D: NA; J: TRBJ2-7; size: NA; V: TRBV6-5; CDR3: CASSYSGTYSYEQYF; DNA: TGTGCCAGCAGTTACTCCGGCACTTACTCCTACGAGCAGTACTTC
D: TRBD1; J: TRBJ1-3; size: NA; V: TRBV9; CDR3: CASSDRTGTGNTIYF; DNA: TGTGCCAGCAGCGATCGGACAGGGACTGGAAACACCATATATTTT
D: NA; J: TRBJ1-2; size: NA; V: TRBV6-5; CDR3: CASSYRQGGAAGGYTF; DNA: TGTGCCAGCAGTTATCGCCAAGGCGGGGCAGCGGGAGGCTACACCTTC
D: NA; J: TRBJ2-7; size: once; V: TRBV4-3; CDR3: CASSQDRNEQYF; DNA: TGCGCCAGCAGCCAAGATCGAAACGAGCAGTACTTC
D: NA; J: TRBJ2-5; size: many; V: TRBV5-5; CDR3: CASSLDLEGLQETQYF; DNA: TGTGCCAGCAGCTTGGACCTTGAGGGGCTCCAAGAGACCCAGTACTTC
D: NA; J: TRBJ2-3; size: few; V: TRBV30; CDR3: CAWSRTVSTDTQYF; DNA: TGTGCCTGGAGTCGGACAGTTAGCACAGATACGCAGTATTTT
D: NA; J: TRBJ1-5; size: NA; V: TRBV6-5; CDR3: CASAARGAGQPQHF; DNA: TGTGCCAGCGCCGCCAGGGGTGCGGGTCAGCCCCAGCATTTT
D: NA; J: TRBJ1-1; size: NA; V: TRBV11-2; CDR3: CASSKTPMNTEAFF; DNA: TGTGCCAGCAGCAAGACACCGATGAACACTGAAGCTTTCTTT
D: TRBD1; J: TRBJ1-1; size: NA; V: TRBV19; CDR3: CASSIRGQNTEAFF; DNA: TGTGCCAGTAGTATCAGGGGGCAGAACACTGAAGCTTTCTTT
D: TRBD1; J: TRBJ1-2; size: NA; V: TRBV28; CDR3: CASSLQGGDGYTF; DNA: TGTGCCAGCAGTCTACAGGGGGGTGATGGCTACACCTTC
D: NA; J: TRBJ1-2; size: NA; V: TRBV4-1; CDR3: CASSQGPLAYGYTF; DNA: TGCGCCAGCAGCCAAGGGCCACTTGCCTATGGCTACACCTTC
D: TRBD1; J: TRBJ1-5; size: NA; V: TRBV6-4; CDR3: CASSVEKQGAYSNQPQHF; DNA: TGTGCCAGCAGTGTTGAAAAACAGGGGGCTTATAGCAATCAGCCCCAGCATTTT
D: NA; J: TRBJ1-1; size: NA; V: TRBV6-5; CDR3: CASSYSNSQAFF; DNA: TGTGCCAGCAGTTACTCGAATTCGCAGGCTTTCTTT
D: NA; J: TRBJ2-2; size: NA; V: TRBV5-3; CDR3: CARSYPGTPGELFF; DNA: TGTGCCAGAAGTTATCCAGGGACCCCCGGGGAGCTGTTTTTT
D: NA; J: TRBJ1-2; size: once; V: TRBV30; CDR3: CAWSVGGGYTF; DNA: TGTGCCTGGAGTGTCGGTGGTGGCTACACCTTC
D: TRBD2; J: TRBJ2-1; size: many; V: TRBV14; CDR3: CASSQGGVAGYWWDEQFF; DNA: TGTGCCAGCAGCCAAGGAGGGGTAGCGGGTTATTGGTGGGATGAGCAGTTCTTC
D: NA; J: TRBJ1-2; size: NA; V: TRBV14; CDR3: CASSQVGGYTF; DNA: TGTGCCAGCAGCCAAGTCGGTGGCTACACCTTC
D: NA; J: TRBJ2-3; size: NA; V: TRBV28; CDR3: CASRLEGTDTQYF; DNA: TGTGCCAGCAGACTGGAGGGCACAGATACGCAGTATTTT
D: TRBD2; J: TRBJ2-7; size: once; V: TRBV3-1/TRBV3-2; CDR3: CASSPASGGGFEQYF; DNA: TGTGCCAGCAGCCCCGCCAGCGGGGGGGGCTTCGAGCAGTACTTC
D: TRBD1; J: TRBJ1-2; size: NA; V: TRBV10-1; CDR3: CASSDTGGAGGYTF; DNA: TGCGCCAGCAGTGATACAGGGGGCGCAGGCGGCTACACCTTC
D: TRBD1; J: TRBJ1-2; size: NA; V: TRBV6-5; CDR3: CASSPRQGYGYTF; DNA: TGTGCCAGCAGTCCAAGACAGGGCTATGGCTACACCTTC
D: NA; J: TRBJ1-1; size: NA; V: TRBV11-3; CDR3: CASSPRPEGTEAFF; DNA: TGTGCCAGCAGCCCCCGGCCGGAAGGCACTGAAGCTTTCTTT
D: NA; J: TRBJ2-4; size: once; V: TRBV25-1; CDR3: CASSDPAGKTKNIQYF; DNA: TGTGCCAGCAGTGATCCGGCAGGGAAAACCAAAAACATTCAGTACTTC
D: TRBD2; J: TRBJ2-5; size: NA; V: TRBV2; CDR3: CASSEGLAMTETQYF; DNA: TGTGCCAGCAGTGAGGGACTAGCAATGACAGAGACCCAGTACTTC
D: NA; J: TRBJ2-2; size: NA; V: TRBV11-1; CDR3: CASSSPSTGELFF; DNA: TGTGCCAGCAGCTCCCCGAGCACCGGGGAGCTGTTTTTT
D: NA; J: TRBJ2-7; size: NA; V: TRBV7-8; CDR3: CASSLVPETYEQYF; DNA: TGTGCCAGCAGCTTAGTCCCAGAAACTTACGAGCAGTACTTC
D: NA; J: TRBJ1-2; size: NA; V: TRBV19; CDR3: CASSMPDGLKFDGYTF; DNA: TGTGCCAGTAGTATGCCTGACGGGTTGAAGTTTGATGGCTACACCTTC
D: NA; J: TRBJ2-5; size: NA; V: TRBV30; CDR3: CAWSLQRAETQYF; DNA: TGTGCCTGGAGTTTACAGAGGGCGGAGACCCAGTACTTC
D: NA; J: TRBJ1-5; size: NA; V: TRBV27; CDR3: CASSLGGRGDQPQHF; DNA: TGTGCCAGCAGTTTAGGGGGCAGGGGAGATCAGCCCCAGCATTTT
D: TRBD2; J: TRBJ2-2; size: NA; V: TRBV5-1; CDR3: CASSPDPTSSGELFF; DNA: TGCGCCAGCAGCCCGGACCCGACTAGCTCCGGGGAGCTGTTTTTT
D: NA; J: TRBJ1-2; size: NA; V: TRBV4-3; CDR3: CASSPLGTNYGYTF; DNA: TGCGCCAGCAGCCCGCTCGGGACAAACTATGGCTACACCTTC
D: NA; J: TRBJ2-5; size: NA; V: TRBV4-1; CDR3: CASSQVWIGGQETQYF; DNA: TGCGCCAGCAGCCAAGTGTGGATAGGGGGACAAGAGACCCAGTACTTC
D: TRBD2; J: TRBJ2-5; size: NA; V: TRBV9; CDR3: CASSVLGLAPETQYF; DNA: TGTGCCAGCAGCGTACTGGGACTAGCGCCAGAGACCCAGTACTTC
D: NA; J: TRBJ2-1; size: NA; V: TRBV6-4; CDR3: CASSEGPEGNEQFF; DNA: TGTGCCAGCAGTGAGGGGCCAGAGGGCAATGAGCAGTTCTTC
D: NA; J: TRBJ1-5; size: NA; V: TRBV19; CDR3: CASMNGGISNQPQHF; DNA: TGTGCCAGTATGAATGGGGGTATTAGCAATCAGCCCCAGCATTTT
D: NA; J: TRBJ1-2; size: NA; V: TRBV5-4; CDR3: CASSRPTGLNYGYTF; DNA: TGTGCCAGCAGCCGACCGACGGGACTTAACTATGGCTACACCTTC
D: TRBD2; J: TRBJ2-3; size: NA; V: TRBV6-5; CDR3: CAGRGSGGAADTQYF; DNA: TGTGCCGGCCGGGGGAGCGGGGGGGCCGCAGATACGCAGTATTTT
D: NA; J: TRBJ1-5; size: NA; V: TRBV19; CDR3: CASSISRGNQPQHF; DNA: TGTGCCAGTAGTATCAGTCGGGGCAATCAGCCCCAGCATTTT
D: NA; J: TRBJ1-5; size: NA; V: TRBV6-4; CDR3: CASSEGTTGQPQHF; DNA: TGTGCCAGCAGTGAGGGGACTACCGGGCAGCCCCAGCATTTT
D: TRBD2; J: TRBJ2-1; size: NA; V: TRBV27; CDR3: CASSLSPGLAGLNEQFF; DNA: TGTGCCAGCAGTTTATCTCCGGGACTAGCGGGGCTTAATGAGCAGTTCTTC
D: TRBD2; J: TRBJ2-7; size: NA; V: TRBV3-1/TRBV3-2; CDR3: CASSQDPLAGGPPYEQYF; DNA: TGTGCCAGCAGCCAAGATCCCCTAGCGGGAGGCCCCCCTTACGAGCAGTACTTC
D: TRBD1; J: TRBJ2-3; size: NA; V: TRBV7-3; CDR3: CASSSGQSTDTQYF; DNA: TGTGCCAGCAGCTCGGGACAGAGCACAGATACGCAGTATTTT
D: TRBD1; J: TRBJ2-2; size: NA; V: TRBV6-4; CDR3: CASRRDSANTGELFF; DNA: TGTGCCAGCAGAAGGGACAGCGCGAACACCGGGGAGCTGTTTTTT
D: NA; J: TRBJ1-1; size: once; V: TRBV5-1; CDR3: CASSLEGLGSTEAFF; DNA: TGCGCCAGCAGCTTGGAGGGACTGGGTAGTACTGAAGCTTTCTTT
D: NA; J: TRBJ1-5; size: NA; V: TRBV6-5; CDR3: CASSYGVNQPQHF; DNA: TGTGCCAGCAGTTACGGGGTAAATCAGCCCCAGCATTTT